This TCR beta chain stems from a study of shared clonotypes between healthy human individuals. The data were produced by immunoSEQ multiplex PCR, yet TCRdb's version contains in-frame clones alone and is incomplete. Of approximately 110,000 clones listed, about 70% are singletons. This clone was counted between two and nine times. V lost 0 bases and J lost 2, with 18 bases in between. The germline V gene has CDR1 SGDLS and CDR2 YYNGEE. This CDR3 is 17 amino acids long. The sequenced material came from memory CD8+ T cells sorted from blood. Subset in this sample: CD45RO+ cells pooled with CCR7-negative TemRA cells. This chain joins TRBV9 and TRBJ2-7, with D possibly TRBD1 on 6 matching bases. The clonotype was recovered from a woman in her twenties or thirties in good health. This chain's CDR3 is CASSVAGYGAGAYEQYF. DNA for the CDR3: TGTGCCAGCAGCGTAGCTGGTTACGGGGCAGGGGCCTACGAGCAGTACTTC.